Listed here are 20 T cell receptor beta chains from one sample, sequenced in a study of OX40 agonist ivuxolimab in advanced cancers. Sequenced by immunoSEQ multiplex PCR; TCRdb stores in-frame clones only, minus some. The sample records 40,000 to 45,000 clones, around nine tenths being singletons. Sequences were derived from CD4+ or CD8+ T cells sorted from blood, sampled in a trial of the OX40 agonist ivuxolimab. The receptors come from an adult with an advanced solid tumor such as melanoma, head and neck, liver or kidney cancer.

V and J are TRBV5-1 and TRBJ1-2, with 7 bases matching TRBD1. The germline CDR1 and CDR2 sequences are SGHRS and YFSETQ. V was pared by 2 bases and J by 4 bases, with 5 bases of the junction left unmatched. The CDR3 contains 14 residues. The CDR3 reads CASSLEQGIYGYTF. The CDR3 nucleotides are TGCGCCAGCAGCTTAGAACAGGGGATCTATGGCTACACCTTC.

V is TRBV7-8 and J is TRBJ1-3; 12 positions agree with TRBD1. This CDR3 is built from 19 residues. The V gene's germline CDR1 is SGHVS and CDR2 FQNEAQ. Trimming at V came to 5 bases and at J to 0 bases, leaving 11 bases not matched to a gene. The CDR3 DNA reads as TGTGCCAGCAGCCTCGGGACAGGGGGCTTTCCCTTCTCTGGAAACACCATATATTTT. As protein: CASSLGTGGFPFSGNTIYF.

The chain couples TRBV7-8 to TRBJ2-7; 10 positions agree with TRBD2. Germline lookup yields CDR1 SGHVS and CDR2 FQNEAQ. This CDR3 region has 14 residues. J was trimmed by 5 bases and V by 4 bases; bases with no gene match: 5. The CDR3 region is CASSSSGSRNEQYF. The DNA for the CDR3 is TGTGCCAGCAGCTCTAGCGGGAGTCGGAACGAGCAGTACTTC.

This clone was counted a single time. The chain links TRBV28 to TRBJ2-2; 14 bases match TRBD2. CDR3 length: 18 residues. Germline lookup yields CDR1 MDHEN and CDR2 SYDVKM. The junction had 12 bases not matched to a gene; V was cut back by 5 bases and J by 7 bases. The CDR3 DNA reads as TGTGCCAGCAGTCTCCTCGGGACTAGCGGGAGTAAAGGCGGGGAGCTGTTTTTT. Amino acids: CASSLLGTSGSKGGELFF.

The chain couples TRBV7-9 to TRBJ2-5, with a possible D match to TRBD2 (6 bases). CDR3 length: 12 amino acids. With 0 bases removed from V and 9 bases from J, the gap between germline ends came to 8 bases. CDR1 and CDR2 from the germline V gene are SEHNR and FQNEAQ (reference sequence). The CDR3 nucleotides read TGTGCCAGCAGCTTAGCAGGCGGGGCCCAGTACTTC. Encoded protein: CASSLAGGAQYF.

As DNA, the CDR3 is TGTGCCAGCAGCTCCGGTCGGGGAGCCTACGAGCAGTACTTC. Amino acids: CASSSGRGAYEQYF. The chain is built from TRBV7-8 and TRBJ2-7, with a weak D call TRBD2 (5 bases). Between the trimmed V and J ends, which lost 4 bases and 2 bases, there was a span of 12 bases. This CDR3 has 14 residues. Germline V lookup: CDR1 SGHVS, CDR2 FQNEAQ.

The V call is TRBV6-1, the J call TRBJ2-7; 11 positions match TRBD2. CDR3 length: 15 amino acids. V lost 6 bases, J lost 4 bases, and 8 bases stayed unmatched. Per germline, CDR1 MNHNS and CDR2 SASEGT. The CDR3 here is CASSLTSGSMYEQYF. As DNA, the CDR3 is TGTGCCAGCAGCCTTACTAGCGGGAGTATGTACGAGCAGTACTTC.

The chain recombines TRBV30 with TRBJ2-3; 13 nucleotides agree with TRBD2. CDR1 and CDR2 (germline): GTSNPN, SVGIG (reference sequence). The length of the CDR3 is 17 residues. Losses at the gene ends were 4 bases for V and 4 bases for J; bases not matched to a gene: 11. The CDR3 DNA is TGTGCCTGGACCACCGGACTAGCGGGAGTTTATCCAGATACGCAGTATTTT. Residues: CAWTTGLAGVYPDTQYF.

V is TRBV28 and J is TRBJ2-1; D gene uncertain. The CDR3 is made up of 12 amino acids. V was pared by 6 bases and J by 3 bases, with 6 bases between. Germline V lookup: CDR1 MDHEN, CDR2 SYDVKM. The CDR3 protein is CASRWGYNEQFF. The CDR3 DNA follows: TGTGCCAGCAGATGGGGCTACAATGAGCAGTTCTTC.

This clone was seen only once. The chain combines TRBV30 with TRBJ2-7, with TRBD2 as a possible D gene (5 bases). Germline-derived CDR1 and CDR2 are GTSNPN and SVGIG (reference sequence). V lost 6 bases, J lost 4 bases, and 19 bases lay in between. The CDR3 runs to 14 residues. The CDR3 reads CACHIGLALYEQYF. Written as DNA, the CDR3 is TGTGCCTGCCATATCGGGCTAGCTCTTTACGAGCAGTACTTC.

J is TRBJ2-5 and V is TRBV29-1; 10 positions match TRBD1. Trimming took 6 bases from V and 5 from J; bases not matched to a gene: 3. This CDR3 comprises 12 residues. Germline V gives CDR1 SQVTM, CDR2 ANQGSEA. CDR3 sequence (DNA): TGCAGCGTAAGGACAGGGGGTGAGACCCAGTACTTC. This codes for CSVRTGGETQYF.

V and J are TRBV5-6 and TRBJ2-5; a weak D match, TRBD2 (6 bases). CDR1 and CDR2 from the germline V gene are SGHDT and YYEEEE. V dropped 4 bases and J dropped 1 base, with 11 bases sitting between them. This CDR3 has 14 residues. The CDR3, as DNA: TGTGCCAGCAGCCTCGGGACTCTCCAAGAGACCCAGTACTTC. Its translation is CASSLGTLQETQYF.

The V call is TRBV5-5, the J call TRBJ1-2; D not resolved. CDR3 length: 13 amino acids. The germline V gene encodes CDR1 SGHKS and CDR2 YYEKEE (reference sequence). Trimming left V 4 bases short and J 4 bases short, with 11 bases between. For the CDR3, the DNA is TGTGCCAGCAGCCAAACAGTCATCTATGGCTACACCTTC. Encoded protein: CASSQTVIYGYTF.

The J gene is TRBJ2-1, the V gene TRBV5-1, with 8 bases identical to TRBD2. This CDR3 is 15 amino acids long. Germline CDR1 reads SGHRS; CDR2 reads YFSETQ. Trimming cost V 4 bases and J 10 bases; bases outside gene matches: 13. Here the CDR3 reads CASSITSGGPKEQFF. CDR3 nucleotides: TGCGCCAGCAGCATCACTAGCGGTGGCCCTAAGGAGCAGTTCTTC.

V usage is TRBV5-1 and J usage is TRBJ2-1; unclear D gene. CDR3 size: 15 residues. The germline V and J ends were trimmed by 4 bases and 0 bases, with 11 bases remaining between them. CDR1 is SGHRS and CDR2 is YFSETQ in the germline V gene. This chain's CDR3 is CASSPTRSSYNEQFF. The CDR3 DNA reads TGCGCCAGCAGCCCAACCCGTAGCTCCTACAATGAGCAGTTCTTC. The full variable domain, its missing parts supplied by reference TRBV5-1 and TRBJ2-1, is KAGVTQTPRYLIKTRGQQVTLSCSPISGHRSVSWYQQTPGQGLQFLFEYFSETQRNKGNFPGRFSGRQFSNSRSEMNVSTLELGDSALYLCASSPTRSSYNEQFFGPGTRLTVL.

The chain couples TRBV19 to TRBJ2-7; TRBD2 might be the D (6 bases). This CDR3 has 14 residues. The V end lost 4 bases, the J end lost 5 bases, and 15 bases lay between the germline ends. Germline assignment: CDR1 LNHDA and CDR2 SQIVND (reference sequence). In DNA, the CDR3 is TGTGCCAGTAGTACGCCGGGACTGGGGGACGAGCAGTACTTC. Its protein product is CASSTPGLGDEQYF. Combining the CDR3 with reference TRBV19 and TRBJ2-7 gives the whole variable domain DGGITQSPKYLFRKEGQNVTLSCEQNLNHDAMYWYRQDPGQGLRLIYYSQIVNDFQKGDIAEGYSVSREKKESFPLTVTSAQKNPTAFYLCASSTPGLGDEQYFGPGTRLTVT.

The chain couples TRBV19 to TRBJ1-1, with 7 bases aligning to TRBD1. Germline V CDR1 and CDR2: LNHDA, SQIVND (reference sequence). Losses at the gene ends were 10 bases for V and 8 bases for J; bases not matched to a gene: 13. The CDR3 consists of 13 residues. CDR3 bases: TGTGCCACTACACTCCGGGACAGTGCAGAAGCTTTCTTT. It yields the protein CATTLRDSAEAFF.

The gene calls are TRBV7-3 and TRBJ2-1; D unresolved. From germline, CDR1 is SGHTA and CDR2 FQGTGA. The CDR3 sequence is 15 residues long. V was clipped by 0 bases and J by 2 bases, with 8 bases between them. Written as DNA, the CDR3 is TGTGCCAGCAGCTTAACCTTTGGACCCTACAATGAGCAGTTCTTC. This gives the protein CASSLTFGPYNEQFF.

V gene TRBV5-1 combines with J gene TRBJ1-4; TRBD1 agrees at 9 bases. This CDR3 region has 15 residues. Germline V CDR1 and CDR2: SGHRS, YFSETQ. Germline trimming cut 4 bases from V and 3 bases from J; bases unmatched to any gene: 4. In DNA, the CDR3 is TGCGCCAGCAGCAGAAGACAGGGGGCTAATGAAAAACTGTTTTTT. Residues: CASSRRQGANEKLFF.

This chain uses TRBV18 with TRBJ2-3; 9 bases fit TRBD2. CDR1 and CDR2 (germline): KGHSH, LQKENI. The CDR3 loop spans 17 amino acids. V shed 0 bases, J shed 6 bases, and the junction held 10 bases outside the gene matches. The CDR3 here is CASSPPGAAGGRDTQYF. The CDR3 nucleotides read TGTGCCAGCTCACCACCCGGGGCAGCGGGAGGTCGGGATACGCAGTATTTT.